The subject of this entry is one T cell receptor beta chain. This clone was observed a handful of times. Its binding antigen is unknown. It has no much larger one-base neighbor in the sample; base qualities were not kept. The library was obtained by the immunoSEQ multiplex PCR assay. TCRdb stores this immuneACCESS table with in-frame sequences only. Part of the clones is absent; in the studies checked, under half of the shortfall reflects unresolved V genes, and no reason is known for the rest. The sample table lists tens of thousands of clones, roughly four fifths of them with a count of one. Over 0.75% of the sample comes from the top ten. The sample belongs to a study of radiotherapy plus CTLA-4 blockade in lung cancer (dated by TCRdb to between 2018 and 2020). For the wider study: Objective responses occurred in approximately 17% of enrolled patients, and over 30% achieved disease control. The study at large found these results: Increased serum interferon-beta after radiation, together with early dynamic changes in blood T cell clones, were reported to be the strongest predictors of response. After treatment with radiotherapy and ipilimumab, TCR clones that originated in tumors expanded in peripheral blood.

V is trimmed back by 2 bases and J by 7 bases, and the junction contains 9 bases that no gene match accounts for. Taken from cysteine to phenylalanine, the CDR3 has 16 residues. Of all the DNA, just the CDR3 is kept, 48 bases in frame from base 1. The germline V gene provides CDR1 SGHTA and CDR2 FQGNSA. Focal radiation therapy combined with CTLA-4 blockade (ipilimumab) was tested in patients with chemo-refractory metastatic non-small-cell lung cancer. This TCR derives from a human donor with non-small cell lung cancer who had stable disease on radiotherapy plus ipilimumab. The rearranged segments are TRBV7-2 and TRBJ2-1, with 9 bases in between that match TRBD2. Sequenced here: peripheral blood, sampled from a patient treated with radiotherapy plus ipilimumab. The CDR3 here reads CASSLFGLAGMNEQFF. The nucleotides read TGTGCCAGCAGCTTATTTGGGCTAGCGGGAATGAATGAGCAGTTCTTC.